This TCR beta chain emerged from a study of T cells in pancreatic ductal adenocarcinoma (dated by TCRdb to 2015 to 2018). Study-level background: To learn about the adaptive T-cell response arising naturally, investigators profiled where tumor-infiltrating CD8+ T cells, together with suppressive cells, were located within resected pancreatic ductal adenocarcinoma, how abundant they were, and what qualities they showed. Study-level results and caveats: Because tumors are enriched in CD45RO+ effector T cells rather than naive T cells, which biases toward lower diversity, comparisons of clonality between tumor and blood may be biased. More total productive templates and 6.5 to 9.5-fold more unique clonotypes were found in blood samples than in tumor samples. No significant difference in T-cell clonality was found between tumor and blood, with mean clonality of about 0.11 in tumors and less than 0.075 in blood. Because most pancreatic cancer patients present with inoperable disease, the resected cohort was biased toward the minority with early-stage disease.

The CDR3 has 15 amino acids, counting the end cysteine and phenylalanine. The DNA shown is the 45-base CDR3, in frame from base 1. CDR1 WSHSY and CDR2 SAAADI are derived from the germline V gene. Trimmed from V: 8 bases; trimmed from J: 6 bases; junction bases lacking a gene match: 12. The pancreatic ductal adenocarcinoma patients who were selected had gone through surgery without receiving any neoadjuvant therapy. Peripheral blood was collected in heparin tubes, and PBMCs were isolated by histopaque density gradient and cryopreserved in about 10% DMSO. The DNeasy Blood and Tissue Kit, with Proteinase K and RNase treatment, was used to extract genomic DNA from roughly seven PBMC specimens and fewer than 10 flash-frozen tumor specimens. The immunoSEQ hsTCRB kit was used to amplify TCR beta CDR3 regions from genomic DNA. High-throughput TRB CDR3 sequencing was performed on an Illumina HiSeq system. In the authors' own workflow: The immunoSEQ software was used to analyze the sequencing reads, and any nonproductive sequences containing premature stops or frame-shifts were left out. To calculate repertoire clonality, Shannon entropy was normalized by log2 of the number of unique productive sequences, and that value was subtracted from one. TCRdb provides this immuneACCESS table in a form limited to in-frame rearrangements. Some clones are lacking; in checked studies, under half of them reflect an unresolved V gene, and why the rest are absent is not known. V, J and clone size derive from that table, while D and trimming were established from the DNA sequence. In this sample the table shows over 90,000 clones, about 95% of which occur a single time. The top ten constitute roughly 3.1% of the sample.

Points on this clone: What antigen it recognizes has not been identified. The sample holds no much larger clone one base away, and base qualities are not on file.

Sequenced input: PBMCs. The clonotype was recovered from a human donor with pancreatic ductal adenocarcinoma. The chain links TRBV10-2 with TRBJ2-2; a stretch of 7 junction bases matches TRBD1. The CDR3 here reads CASLGVQGTAGELFF. The bases read TGCGCCAGCTTGGGAGTACAGGGGACGGCCGGGGAGCTGTTTTTT.